This T cell receptor (beta chain) was identified during a study of blood T cell repertoires in COVID-19. Individuals aged 18 to 89 years were recruited from fewer than 25 US areas. Cohort 3 recovery required two negative PCRs, clearance, or symptom resolution. CDR3 length equals 13 residues. After removal of 5 bases from V and 4 bases from J, the junction contained 2 bases not matched to a gene. Data came from immunoSEQ multiplex PCR; TCRdb stores just in-frame clones and leaves some out. The sample consists of some 400,000 clones, 80% to 90% of them appearing once. The rearrangement joins TRBV12-3 or TRBV12-4 to TRBJ1-5; 7 bases align to TRBD1. What was sequenced was PBMCs or T cells enriched from blood (not recorded which). This TCR came from a man aged 25 to 45 who had recovered from COVID-19. In nucleotides, the CDR3 is TGTGCCAGCAGTGGGGACAGAAATCAGCCCCAGCATTTT. This translates into CASSGDRNQPQHF.